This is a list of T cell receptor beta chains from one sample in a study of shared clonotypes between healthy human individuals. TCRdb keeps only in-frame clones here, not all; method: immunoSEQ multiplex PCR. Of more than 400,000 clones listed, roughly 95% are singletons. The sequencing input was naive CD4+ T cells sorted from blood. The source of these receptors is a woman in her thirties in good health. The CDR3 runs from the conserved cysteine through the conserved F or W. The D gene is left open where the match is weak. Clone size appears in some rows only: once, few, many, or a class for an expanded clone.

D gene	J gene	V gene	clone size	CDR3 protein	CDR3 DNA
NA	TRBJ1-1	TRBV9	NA	CASSPWGRPF	TGTGCCAGCAGCCCCTGGGGGAGACCCTTT
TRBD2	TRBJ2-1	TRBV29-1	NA	CSVDFRLAVNEQFF	TGCAGCGTTGATTTTAGACTAGCGGTGAATGAGCAGTTCTTC
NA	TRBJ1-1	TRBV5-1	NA	CASSLVSGRNTEAFF	TGCGCCAGCAGCTTGGTTTCTGGCAGGAACACTGAAGCTTTCTTT
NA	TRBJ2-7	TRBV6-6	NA	CASSDGGDTGHEQYF	TGTGCCAGCAGCGACGGAGGGGACACCGGACACGAGCAGTACTTC
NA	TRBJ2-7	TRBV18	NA	CASSPTGRAEQYF	TGTGCCAGCTCACCAACGGGCAGGGCCGAGCAGTACTTC
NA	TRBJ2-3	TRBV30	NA	CAWSLRRRGPTDTQYF	TGTGCCTGGAGCCTTCGGAGGCGGGGCCCCACAGATACGCAGTATTTT
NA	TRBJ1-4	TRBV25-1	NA	CASSESRGGSNEKLFF	TGTGCCAGCAGTGAATCGAGGGGAGGATCTAATGAAAAACTGTTTTTT
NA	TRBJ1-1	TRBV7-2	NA	CASSLGGARTEAFF	TGTGCCAGCAGCTTGGGGGGGGCGCGGACTGAAGCTTTCTTT
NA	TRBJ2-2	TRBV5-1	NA	CATTPNSEGGELFF	TGCGCCACCACTCCCAACTCAGAAGGCGGGGAGCTGTTTTTT
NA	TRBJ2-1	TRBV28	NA	CASSLSRPNYNEQFF	TGTGCCAGCAGTTTATCTCGACCAAATTACAATGAGCAGTTCTTC
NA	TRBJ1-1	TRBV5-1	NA	CASSPVENTEAFF	TGCGCCAGCAGCCCCGTGGAGAACACTGAAGCTTTCTTT
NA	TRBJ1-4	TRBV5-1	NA	CASSRQEAGSATNEKLFF	TGCGCCAGCAGCCGACAAGAGGCAGGAAGTGCAACTAATGAAAAACTGTTTTTT
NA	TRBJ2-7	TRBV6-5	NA	CASGADTRDQYF	TGTGCCAGCGGGGCGGACACTCGAGACCAGTACTTC
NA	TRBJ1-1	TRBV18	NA	CASSPGSPTEAFF	TGTGCCAGCTCACCAGGGTCCCCCACTGAAGCTTTCTTT
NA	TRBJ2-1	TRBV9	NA	CASSYRDSGGNEQFF	TGTGCCAGCAGCTACCGGGACTCGGGTGGCAATGAGCAGTTCTTC
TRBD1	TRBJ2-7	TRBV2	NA	CASRVGGTSSYEQYF	TGTGCCAGCAGGGTAGGGGGCACGAGCTCCTACGAGCAGTACTTC
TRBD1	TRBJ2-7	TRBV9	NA	CASSGTGASSDEQYF	TGTGCCAGCAGTGGGACAGGGGCGTCTTCCGACGAGCAGTACTTC
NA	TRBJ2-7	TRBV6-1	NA	CASSEAEGPTYEQYF	TGTGCCAGCAGTGAAGCCGAGGGTCCCACCTACGAGCAGTACTTC
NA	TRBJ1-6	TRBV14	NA	CASATGPSYNSPLHF	TGTGCCAGCGCTACAGGGCCCTCCTATAATTCACCCCTCCACTTT
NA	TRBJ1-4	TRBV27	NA	CASSNGRGRREKLFF	TGTGCCAGCAGCAATGGAAGAGGGCGGCGTGAAAAACTGTTTTTT
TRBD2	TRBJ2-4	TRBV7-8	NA	CASSFRGGERQIFKNIQYF	TGTGCCAGCAGCTTCCGTGGGGGGGAGCGGCAGATATTCAAAAACATTCAGTACTTC
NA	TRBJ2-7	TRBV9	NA	CASSVGTANEQYF	TGTGCCAGCAGCGTAGGGACAGCCAACGAGCAGTACTTC
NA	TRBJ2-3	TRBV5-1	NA	CASSPQDYRRSGDTQYF	TGCGCCAGCAGCCCGCAGGACTATAGAAGAAGCGGGGATACGCAGTATTTT
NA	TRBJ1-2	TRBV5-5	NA	CASSQTTGYGYTF	TGTGCCAGCAGCCAAACGACAGGATATGGCTACACCTTC
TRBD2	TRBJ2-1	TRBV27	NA	CASSYDGTSGRGEQFF	TGTGCCAGCTCTTACGACGGGACTAGCGGGAGAGGTGAGCAGTTCTTC
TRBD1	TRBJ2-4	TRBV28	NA	CASVGQGRAKNIQYF	TGTGCCAGCGTGGGACAGGGGCGAGCCAAAAACATTCAGTACTTC
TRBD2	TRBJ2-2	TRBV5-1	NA	CASSLGGNGWDTGELFF	TGCGCCAGCAGCCTGGGAGGGAACGGTTGGGACACCGGGGAGCTGTTTTTT
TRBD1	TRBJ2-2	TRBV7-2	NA	CASSLGQGAGELFF	TGTGCCAGCAGCTTAGGACAGGGGGCCGGGGAGCTGTTTTTT
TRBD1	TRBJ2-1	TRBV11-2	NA	CASSFGTDWYSGGHEQFF	TGTGCCAGCAGCTTTGGGACAGACTGGTATTCTGGGGGCCATGAGCAGTTCTTC
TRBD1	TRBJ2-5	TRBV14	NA	CASSQRQGRETQYF	TGTGCCAGCAGCCAAAGACAGGGACGGGAGACCCAGTACTTC
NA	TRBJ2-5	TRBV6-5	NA	CASSRDNRQETQYF	TGTGCCAGCAGTCGGGACAACCGACAAGAGACCCAGTACTTC
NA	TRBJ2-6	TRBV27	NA	CASNEGGGAGANVLTF	TGTGCCAGCAATGAGGGGGGGGGTGCTGGGGCCAACGTCCTGACTTTC
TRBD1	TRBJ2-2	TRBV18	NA	CASSNRGRTGELFF	TGTGCCAGCTCAAACAGGGGACGGACCGGGGAGCTGTTTTTT
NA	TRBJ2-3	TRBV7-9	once	CASSLKRGDTQYF	TGTGCCAGCAGCTTAAAAAGGGGAGATACGCAGTATTTT
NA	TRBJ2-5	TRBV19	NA	CASSPRTAQETQYF	TGTGCCAGTAGTCCCAGGACAGCACAAGAGACCCAGTACTTC
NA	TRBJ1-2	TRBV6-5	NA	CASSPTMDTYYGYTF	TGTGCCAGCAGTCCCACTATGGACACCTACTATGGCTACACCTTC
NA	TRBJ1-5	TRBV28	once	CASTSLGGNQPQHF	TGTGCCAGCACCTCGTTGGGGGGCAATCAGCCCCAGCATTTT
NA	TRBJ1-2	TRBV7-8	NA	CASSLEARPYYGYTF	TGTGCCAGCAGCTTAGAAGCCAGGCCGTACTATGGCTACACCTTC
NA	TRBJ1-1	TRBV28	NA	CASSVGQPEAFF	TGTGCCAGCAGTGTTGGGCAACCTGAAGCTTTCTTT
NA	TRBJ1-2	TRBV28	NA	CASSLSGVGEHGYTF	TGTGCCAGCAGTTTGTCAGGGGTCGGGGAACATGGCTACACCTTC
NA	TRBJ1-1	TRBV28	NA	CASSLLFRSYMNTEAFF	TGTGCCAGCAGTTTACTCTTTCGGTCCTATATGAACACTGAAGCTTTCTTT
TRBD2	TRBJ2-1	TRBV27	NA	CASSLSGSGRRTFF	TGTGCCAGCAGTTTATCTGGTAGCGGGCGTCGGACGTTCTTC
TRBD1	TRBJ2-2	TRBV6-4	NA	CASGQGSPDTGELFF	TGTGCCAGCGGACAGGGGTCCCCAGATACCGGGGAGCTGTTTTTT
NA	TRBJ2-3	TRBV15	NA	CATSRDSGRTDTQYF	TGTGCCACCAGCAGAGATAGCGGACGCACAGATACGCAGTATTTT
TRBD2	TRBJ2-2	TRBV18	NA	CASSPLLTSGSLATGELFF	TGTGCCAGCTCACCACTTCTGACTAGCGGGAGTCTCGCCACCGGGGAGCTGTTTTTT
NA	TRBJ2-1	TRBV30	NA	CAWSAWLASSYNEQFF	TGTGCCTGGAGTGCCTGGCTAGCCAGCTCCTACAATGAGCAGTTCTTC
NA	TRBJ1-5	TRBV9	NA	CASSPGQADQPQHF	TGTGCCAGCAGCCCCGGGCAGGCGGATCAGCCCCAGCATTTT
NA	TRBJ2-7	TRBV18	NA	CASSGFPSYEQYF	TGTGCCAGCTCCGGGTTCCCTAGCTACGAGCAGTACTTC
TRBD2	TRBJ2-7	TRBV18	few	CASSPRAGGYEQYF	TGTGCCAGCTCACCACGGGCGGGAGGCTACGAGCAGTACTTC
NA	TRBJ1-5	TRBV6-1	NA	CASGRNSNQPQHF	TGTGCCAGCGGACGGAACAGCAATCAGCCCCAGCATTTT
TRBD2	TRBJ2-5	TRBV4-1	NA	CASSQERSSGGEETQYF	TGCGCCAGCAGCCAAGAAAGGAGTAGCGGGGGGGAAGAGACCCAGTACTTC
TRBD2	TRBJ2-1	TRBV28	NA	CASSLAWGTSGSNEQFF	TGTGCCAGCAGTTTGGCCTGGGGGACTAGCGGTTCTAATGAGCAGTTCTTC
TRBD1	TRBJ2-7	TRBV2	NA	CASSGPGQVRSYEQYF	TGTGCCAGCAGCGGACCGGGACAGGTGAGATCCTACGAGCAGTACTTC
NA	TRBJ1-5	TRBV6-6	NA	CASSPRVNQPQHF	TGTGCCAGCAGTCCCCGTGTCAATCAGCCCCAGCATTTT
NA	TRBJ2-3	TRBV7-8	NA	CASSLAGLGRRVTDTQYF	TGTGCCAGCAGCTTAGCCGGGCTAGGGAGGCGGGTTACAGATACGCAGTATTTT